This T cell receptor (beta chain) was recovered during a study of T-cell memory formation after mild COVID-19. Study-level points and caveats: Clones contracting over day 15 to 85 were CD4/CD8 balanced, with later expanders leaning CD4+.

This clonotype was recorded a few times. The target antigen is unknown. A single record per CDR3 protein comes from TCRdb applying MiXCR to the 5' RACE reads. There are about 350,000 distinct CDR3 sequences in the sample; roughly 15% occur only once, and around a fifth lies in the top ten. This CDR3 is built from 16 residues. V shed 0 bases, J shed 9 bases, and the junction held 8 bases outside the gene matches. Germline values: CDR1 LGHNA, CDR2 YSLEER. Sequenced input: PBMCs or a T cell subset sorted from them (not recorded which). The V gene is TRBV4-3, the J gene TRBJ2-1; 10 bases map to TRBD2. The clonotype comes from a man in his late teens or twenties who had mild COVID-19 (a few samples of this study predate the infection). Cell type and time point are not known. CDR3 DNA sequence: TGCGCCAGCAGCCAAGAGCGCCCTAGCGGGGGTTTTGAGCAGTTCTTC. This codes for CASSQERPSGGFEQFF.